This T cell receptor (beta chain) was sequenced during a study of T cells expressing NK-cell markers. Study-level findings and limits: It is unclear if expanded NKG2C-expressing clones target HCMV antigens.

This CDR3 has 16 amino acids. Germline CDR1 is SGHRS and CDR2 is YFSETQ. The cDNA for TCR beta came from 5'RACE template switching with UMIs. Each CDR3 protein gets one entry in TCRdb, which reprocessed the 5' RACE reads and gives no DNA. The sample holds 150,000 to 200,000 distinct CDR3 sequences. Comments on this clonotype: The antigen remains undetermined.

Specimen: blood T cells: a sorted CD56 or NKG2C T cell subset, CD4+ or CD8+ T cells, or bulk PBMC T cells (not recorded which). The TCR comes from a woman aged 18 to 69 in good health. The chain couples TRBV5-1 to TRBJ1-2; TCRdb outputs TRBD1, but without DNA this stays unchecked. The CDR3 loop is CASSFNSWTRRYGYTF. The full variable domain, with the rest looked up from reference TRBV5-1 and TRBJ1-2, is KAGVTQTPRYLIKTRGQQVTLSCSPISGHRSVSWYQQTPGQGLQFLFEYFSETQRNKGNFPGRFSGRQFSNSRSEMNVSTLELGDSALYLCASSFNSWTRRYGYTFGSGTRLTVV.